The clone carrying this T cell receptor (beta chain) registers medium-sized by frequency. TRB amplification used around 270 ng of peripheral blood genomic DNA. The record originates from a study of T cell clusters in autoimmune cytopenias. As for the study in general: A median of around 50,000 TRB reads per sample yielded a median around 2,000 distinct clonotypes.

The length of the CDR3 is 15 residues. Germline V gives CDR1 SGHNT, CDR2 YYREEE (reference sequence). TRB rearrangements were amplified by touch-down multiplex PCR with mixed TRB-A/B primers. Reanalyzing the multiplex PCR reads, TCRdb keeps one entry per CDR3 protein, without DNA. The listing records a few thousand distinct CDR3 sequences. The specimen was peripheral blood. The TCR comes from a human donor with an autoimmune cytopenia or autoimmune hepatitis (not recorded which). This chain links TRBV5-4 with TRBJ1-2. The CDR3 sequence: CASSLGRVVGYGYTF.